The 22 T cell receptor beta chains below all came from one sample that was sequenced in a study of a mutant IDH1 vaccine in newly diagnosed glioma. Documented time point: baseline, week 1 (first vaccination visit). Noted treatment: pre-vaccination baseline after standard-of-care therapy. Sequenced by immunoSEQ multiplex PCR; TCRdb stores in-frame clones only, minus some. The sample holds fewer than 50,000 clones, roughly 92% seen once. Sequencing was performed on PBMCs, taken from a glioma patient treated with radiotherapy, temozolomide or both. These receptors came from a man in his late teens or twenties with glioma.

The chain employs TRBV4-3 and TRBJ1-1; the D is unclear. V lost 1 base and J lost 3, with 9 bases in between. This CDR3 region has 14 residues. In germline, CDR1 is LGHNA, CDR2 YSLEER. The CDR3 DNA reads as TGCGCCAGCAGCCAAGGCAAAGGTGACACTGAAGCTTTCTTT. It yields the protein CASSQGKGDTEAFF.

The chain recombines TRBV29-1 with TRBJ2-3; 7 bases align to TRBD1. Germline V CDR1 and CDR2: SQVTM, ANQGSEA. The CDR3 spans 13 residues. Trimming removed 5 bases from V and 2 bases from J; junction bases left unmatched: 4. CDR3 nucleotides: TGCAGCGTTAGGGGGACAGTCACAGATACGCAGTATTTT. As protein: CSVRGTVTDTQYF.

The chain has TRBV6-5 and TRBJ1-2; TRBD1 agrees at 9 bases. CDR3 length: 14 amino acids. CDR1 MNHEY and CDR2 SVGAGI come from the germline V gene. V lost 7 bases and J lost 6; bases outside the gene matches: 9. The CDR3 region is CASTFSTGGNGYTF. CDR3 sequence (DNA): TGTGCCAGCACCTTCTCGACAGGGGGAAATGGCTACACCTTC.

This chain links TRBV29-1 with TRBJ1-2, with D possibly matching TRBD1 (5 bases). Trimming pared 5 bases from V and 8 bases from J, leaving 15 bases between. Germline CDR1 and CDR2: SQVTM and ANQGSEA. CDR3 length equals 12 residues. CDR3 bases: TGCAGCGTTCGAGGGGCCTCGGGGGGCTACACCTTC. As protein: CSVRGASGGYTF.

The chain recombines TRBV5-6 with TRBJ1-1; 8 nucleotides agree with TRBD1. The CDR3 consists of 14 residues. Germline V gives CDR1 SGHDT, CDR2 YYEEEE. The V and J ends lost 4 bases and 6 bases, in that order; junction bases with no gene match: 8. This CDR3 is CASSTFDRGPEAFF. The DNA for the CDR3 is TGTGCCAGCAGCACCTTCGACAGGGGCCCTGAAGCTTTCTTT.

This chain links TRBV14 with TRBJ2-1; TRBD2 might be the D (5 bases). The CDR3 covers 17 residues. V gave up 4 bases and J gave up 5 bases, with 21 bases separating them. Germline V gene lookup returns CDR1 SGHDN and CDR2 FVKESK. The CDR3, as DNA: TGTGCCAGCAGCCCCAACATGGACCCGGGGTATCACAATGAGCAGTTCTTC. Encoded protein: CASSPNMDPGYHNEQFF.

The rearrangement links TRBV7-2 to TRBJ2-7, with unresolved D. Germline lookup yields CDR1 SGHTA and CDR2 FQGNSA. Trimming shortened V by 4 bases and J by 2 bases, and 12 bases separated the two germline ends. This CDR3 contains 14 residues. The CDR3 is CASSSPTPTYEQYF. CDR3 coding DNA: TGTGCCAGCAGCTCGCCGACACCTACCTACGAGCAGTACTTC.

For the CDR3, the DNA is TGTGCCTGGACCCTTTACGGGGAGACTGAAGCTTTCTTT. Translating it yields CAWTLYGETEAFF. The chain links TRBV30 to TRBJ1-1; D unresolved. This CDR3 contains 13 residues. Germline lookup yields CDR1 GTSNPN and CDR2 SVGIG (reference sequence). Trimming left V 4 bases short and J 5 bases short, with 14 bases between. The whole variable domain, filled in from reference TRBV30 and TRBJ1-1, reads SQTIHQWPATLVQPVGSPLSLECTVEGTSNPNLYWYRQAAGRGLQLLFYSVGIGQISSEVPQNLSASRPQDRQFILSSKKLLLSDSGFYLCAWTLYGETEAFFGQGTRLTVV.

The chain employs TRBV7-9 and TRBJ2-3; 14 bases map to TRBD2. The CDR3 extends over 18 amino acids. Germline-derived CDR1 and CDR2 are SEHNR and FQNEAQ (reference sequence). With V trimmed by 5 bases and J by 6 bases, 13 bases remained unmatched. DNA of the CDR3: TGTGCCAGCAGCCTAACCACCGGGACTAGCGGGAGCAAGGATACGCAGTATTTT. Its protein product is CASSLTTGTSGSKDTQYF. Drawing the rest from reference TRBV7-9 and TRBJ2-3, the complete variable domain is DTGVSQNPRHKITKRGQNVTFRCDPISEHNRLYWYRQTLGQGPEFLTYFQNEAQLEKSRLLSDRFSAERPKGSFSTLEIQRTEQGDSAMYLCASSLTTGTSGSKDTQYFGPGTRLTVL.

This rearrangement joins TRBV30 to TRBJ2-7; D uncertain. The V gene's germline CDR1 is GTSNPN and CDR2 SVGIG (reference sequence). V lost 4 bases to trimming and J lost 3 bases, with 7 bases between them. CDR3 length equals 11 residues. CDR3 sequence (DNA): TGTGCCTGGACGGCAGGCTACGAGCAGTACTTC. Protein: CAWTAGYEQYF.

This clone has just one count. The V call is TRBV7-2, the J call TRBJ1-1; D is perhaps TRBD1 (5 bases). Germline CDR1 is SGHTA and CDR2 is FQGNSA. V lost 0 bases to trimming and J lost 5 bases, with 10 bases between them. The length of the CDR3 is 14 residues. The CDR3 spells CASSLADSWTEAFF. The CDR3, as DNA: TGTGCCAGCAGCTTAGCCGACAGTTGGACTGAAGCTTTCTTT.

The chain uses TRBV19 and TRBJ2-7; 7 bases line up with TRBD1. The CDR3 is 14 amino acids. Germline CDR1 LNHDA, CDR2 SQIVND (reference sequence). V gave up 5 bases and J gave up 2 bases; unmatched junction bases: 6. CDR3 residues: CASSSTGRTYEQYF. Here the CDR3 DNA reads TGTGCCAGTAGTTCGACAGGGCGTACCTACGAGCAGTACTTC.

The chain uses TRBV6-5 and TRBJ1-2, with D tentatively TRBD1 (6 bases). Germline loops: CDR1 MNHEY, CDR2 SVGAGI. This CDR3 is built from 15 residues. V dropped 5 bases and J dropped 3 bases, with 16 bases sitting between them. CDR3 sequence (DNA): TGTGCCAGCAGTGTTGACCGGGACACTTACTATGGCTACACCTTC. This gives the protein CASSVDRDTYYGYTF.

The gene calls are TRBV5-1 and TRBJ2-3; 10 bases align to TRBD2. The junction had 5 bases not matched to a gene; V was cut back by 1 base and J by 3 bases. Germline assignment: CDR1 SGHRS and CDR2 YFSETQ. CDR3 length equals 16 residues. In DNA form, the CDR3 reads TGCGCCAGCAGCTTGTCTAGCGGGAGTTCGACAGATACGCAGTATTTT. Its protein is CASSLSSGSSTDTQYF.

This chain links TRBV18 with TRBJ1-2; D uncertain. Germline CDR1 and CDR2: KGHSH and LQKENI. V dropped 3 bases and J dropped 4 bases, with 9 bases sitting between them. The CDR3 is 13 amino acids. CDR3 bases: TGTGCCAGCTCACCCGACATGACCTATGGCTACACCTTC. This gives the protein CASSPDMTYGYTF. Drawing the rest from reference TRBV18 and TRBJ1-2, the complete variable domain is NAGVMQNPRHLVRRRGQEARLRCSPMKGHSHVYWYRQLPEEGLKFMVYLQKENIIDESGMPKERFSAEFPKEGPSILRIQQVVRGDSAAYFCASSPDMTYGYTFGSGTRLTVV.

V and J are TRBV28 and TRBJ1-1; D is unclear. This CDR3 contains 15 residues. The ends were cut back, 3 bases at V and 6 bases at J, with 17 bases in the middle. From germline, CDR1 is MDHEN and CDR2 SYDVKM. The CDR3, as DNA: TGTGCCAGCAGTTTCGGCGGGGTTGAGGGATCTGAAGCTTTCTTT. This gives the protein CASSFGGVEGSEAFF.

The rearrangement uses TRBV6-1 and TRBJ1-5; D not resolved. The CDR3 totals 14 residues. Per the germline V gene, CDR1 is MNHNS and CDR2 is SASEGT. The ends were cut back, 5 bases at V and 0 bases at J, with 8 bases in the middle. CDR3 in DNA: TGTGCCAGCAGTCCAACGGATAGCAATCAGCCCCAGCATTTT. Translation gives CASSPTDSNQPQHF.

The chain employs TRBV5-8 and TRBJ2-7; tentatively, D is TRBD2 (5 bases). The ends were cut back, 4 bases at V and 3 bases at J, with 23 bases in the middle. This CDR3 is 17 amino acids long. CDR1 and CDR2 from the germline V gene are SGHTS and YDEGEE. The CDR3 loop is CASSPGVLLGSGYEQYF. The CDR3 DNA is TGTGCCAGCAGCCCCGGGGTTCTTCTGGGATCGGGCTACGAGCAGTACTTC. Full variable domain (remainder filled in from reference TRBV5-8 and TRBJ2-7): EAGVTQSPTHLIKTRGQQATLRCSPISGHTSVYWYQQALGLGLQFLLWYDEGEERNRGNFPPRFSGRQFPNYSSELNVNALELEDSALYLCASSPGVLLGSGYEQYFGPGTRLTVT.

The J gene is TRBJ2-1, the V gene TRBV4-2, with TRBD2 identical over 10 bases. The CDR3 spans 16 residues. CDR1 is LGHNA, CDR2 YNFKEQ, per germline. V shed 4 bases and J 3 bases; nucleotides not matched to a gene: 6. CDR3 DNA sequence: TGTGCCAGCAGCCCCCTAGCGGGAGTAGGCTACAATGAGCAGTTCTTC. Encoded protein: CASSPLAGVGYNEQFF.

This chain connects TRBV19 to TRBJ2-7; 7 nucleotides align to TRBD2. Trimming removed 7 bases from V and 6 bases from J; junction bases left unmatched: 6. Looked up from germline, CDR1 is LNHDA and CDR2 is SQIVND (reference sequence). The CDR3 loop spans 12 amino acids. The CDR3 protein is CASKGLGPEQYF. The CDR3 nucleotides read TGTGCCAGTAAAGGACTAGGACCCGAGCAGTACTTC.

The J gene is TRBJ2-7, the V gene TRBV5-8; D is possibly TRBD2 (5 bases). Per germline, CDR1 SGHTS and CDR2 YDEGEE. The germline V and J ends were trimmed by 5 bases and 0 bases, with 12 bases remaining between them. CDR3 length equals 14 residues. CDR3 nucleotide sequence: TGTGCCAGCAGTTCGTTACGGGACTCCTACGAGCAGTACTTC. Translated: CASSSLRDSYEQYF.

This clone was picked up one time. The chain joins TRBV7-9 to TRBJ2-1, with 7 nucleotides matching TRBD1. The junction had 3 bases not matched to a gene; V was cut back by 1 base and J by 6 bases. The CDR3 sequence is 14 residues long. The germline CDR1 and CDR2 sequences are SEHNR and FQNEAQ (reference sequence). The CDR3 reads CASSLGDRANEQFF. CDR3 DNA sequence: TGTGCCAGCAGCTTAGGAGACAGGGCCAATGAGCAGTTCTTC.